The rows below give T cell receptor beta chains drawn from one sample of a study of T cells in Graves' hyperthyroidism and ophthalmopathy. TCRdb ran MiXCR on the multiplex PCR reads and lists one entry per CDR3 protein. The table records some 300,000 distinct CDR3 sequences, approximately 17% of them present only once. The sequenced material came from blood. The receptors were sampled from a man aged 30 to 39 with Graves' hyperthyroidism. The CDR3 runs from the conserved cysteine through the conserved F or W. D genes are given only for firm matches. Clone size is not always given. Where it is, it says once, few, many or a class for expanded clones.

TRBV6-2/TRBV6-3	.	TRBJ2-2	few	TGTGCCAGCAGTCCTCTAAGAACCGGGGAGCTGTTTTTT	CASSPLRTGELFF
TRBV6-5	TRBD1	TRBJ1-1	.	TGTGCCAGCAGTTACAAGGACAGGCGGTGGTTGAACACTGAAGCTTTCTTT	CASSYKDRRWLNTEAFF
TRBV7-9	TRBD2	TRBJ2-1	few	TGTGCCAGCAGCTTAGTAGCACTAGCGGGAGATATCTCCTACAATGAGCAGTTCTTC	CASSLVALAGDISYNEQFF
TRBV12-5	TRBD2	TRBJ2-1	many	TGTGCTAGTGGTTTGGCGGGAGGGCCGAATGAGCAGTTCTTC	CASGLAGGPNEQFF
TRBV25-1	TRBD1	TRBJ1-5	few	TGTGCCAGCAGTGAATCCAGGGGGGGCCCCAATCAGCCCCAGCATTTT	CASSESRGGPNQPQHF
TRBV11-2	.	TRBJ2-7	many	TGTGCCAGCAGCCGGTATTCGGACAGCTCCTACGAGCAGTACTTC	CASSRYSDSSYEQYF
TRBV20-1	TRBD2	TRBJ2-7	many	TGCAGTGCTAGAACTAGCGGGAGAAACGAGCAGTACTTC	CSARTSGRNEQYF
TRBV30	.	TRBJ1-3	.	TGTGCCCGGAGTGTACGAGGGCAGATCTCTGGAAACACCATATATTTT	CARSVRGQISGNTIYF
TRBV5-1	TRBD2	TRBJ2-1	.	TGCGCCAGCAGCTATCAAGCGGGGAGTGCGGATGAGCAGTTCTTC	CASSYQAGSADEQFF
TRBV6-5	.	TRBJ2-1	.	TGTGCCAGCAGTTACTCATTCCGGGCCCCTGGAGGTGAGCAGCTCTTC	CASSYSFRAPGGEQLF
TRBV28	.	TRBJ1-2	.	TGTGCCAGCAGTTTTAATTACTATGGCTACACCTTC	CASSFNYYGYTF
TRBV7-9	.	TRBJ1-4	.	TGTGCCAGCAGGCCGGACAGCCCAAATGAAAAACTGTTTTTT	CASRPDSPNEKLFF
TRBV7-2	TRBD1	TRBJ2-7	many	TGTGCCAGCAGCTCTGAAGCGCGGGACAGGGTCTACGAGCAGTACTTC	CASSSEARDRVYEQYF
TRBV30	.	TRBJ1-1	many	TGTGCCTGGAGAGACGATCGTCTCACTGAAGCTTTCTTT	CAWRDDRLTEAFF
TRBV7-9	.	TRBJ1-5	many	TGTGCCAGCAGCTTAGTGGGCCGGGGTGGCAATCAGCCCCAGCATTTT	CASSLVGRGGNQPQHF
TRBV11-1	TRBD2	TRBJ2-7	.	TGTGCCAGCAGCCATACTAGCGAGTCCGAGCAGTACTTC	CASSHTSESEQYF
TRBV7-9	.	TRBJ2-7	many	TGTGCCAGCAGCTTAATCGGCGGAGGGTACGAGCAGTACTTC	CASSLIGGGYEQYF
TRBV6-1	TRBD1	TRBJ2-3	many	TGTGCCAGCAGTAAGAGACAGGGTAGCACAGATACGCAGTATTTT	CASSKRQGSTDTQYF
TRBV9	TRBD1	TRBJ2-5	many	TGTGCCAGCAGCCGGGGACAGGAAGCTAGTGAGACCCAGTACTTC	CASSRGQEASETQYF
TRBV6-9	.	TRBJ1-5	few	TGTGCCAGCAGTTATTACCCCCGACAGAATAGCAATCAGCCCCAGCATTTT	CASSYYPRQNSNQPQHF
TRBV20-1	.	TRBJ2-3	few	TGCAGTGCTAGAGATCCTGCTGGGCCCACAGATACGCAGTATTTT	CSARDPAGPTDTQYF
TRBV6-1	TRBD2	TRBJ2-1	.	TGTGCCAGCAGTACCCCGAGGGGAGGGTGGGGAGATGAGCAGTTCTTC	CASSTPRGGWGDEQFF
TRBV27	.	TRBJ2-4	.	.	CASSSPRRFGAGKNIQYF
TRBV5-1	TRBD1	TRBJ2-7	many	TGCGCCAGCAGCCGGGACAGGGGATACTACGAGCAGTACTTC	CASSRDRGYYEQYF
TRBV28	TRBD1	TRBJ1-4	many	TGTGCCAGCAGAGATGCCGGGACAGGAAATGAAAAACTGTTTTTT	CASRDAGTGNEKLFF
TRBV3-1	.	TRBJ2-2	many	TGTGCCAGCAGTCTTGAAGGAAGGGAGCTGTTTTTT	CASSLEGRELFF
TRBV7-8	TRBD1	TRBJ2-7	many	TGTGCCAGCAGCTTACCTAGGACAGGGCCCCACGAGCAGTACTTC	CASSLPRTGPHEQYF
TRBV15	.	TRBJ2-2	.	TGTGCCACCAGCAGGCCCCGGGTGGGTTGGAGGGAGCTGTTTTTT	CATSRPRVGWRELFF
TRBV5-1	.	TRBJ2-7	many	TGCGCCAGCAGCGCCGGCCACACCTACGAGCAGTACTTC	CASSAGHTYEQYF
TRBV18	.	TRBJ1-1	.	TGTGCCAGCTCACCACTGGGGGGACAGAACACTGAAGCTTTCTTT	CASSPLGGQNTEAFF
TRBV27	TRBD1	TRBJ1-1	.	TGTGCCAGCAGTTACCAGACAGGGGGAGCTGAAGCTTTCTTT	CASSYQTGGAEAFF
TRBV7-3	TRBD2	TRBJ2-5	.	TGTGCCAGCAGCTCGTCGGGAGGGCCAGAGACCCAGTACTTC	CASSSSGGPETQYF
TRBV6-1	.	TRBJ1-4	.	TGTGCCAGCAGTGAAGTGGGCAGCAGTTCAATGGCGTTTTTT	CASSEVGSSSMAFF
TRBV10-3	TRBD2	TRBJ2-3	few	TGTGCCACCGGGACTAGCGGGACCTTCCCCACAGATACGCAGTATTTT	CATGTSGTFPTDTQYF
TRBV7-9	.	TRBJ1-1	many	TGTGCCAGCAGCTCGAACAGGGTGGAATGCACTGAAGCTTTCTTT	CASSSNRVECTEAFF
TRBV11-3	TRBD1	TRBJ2-7	many	TGTGCCAGCAGCCCCGACAGGGGGGAAGCCTACGAGCAGTACTTC	CASSPDRGEAYEQYF
TRBV5-1	TRBD2	TRBJ2-1	many	TGCGCCAGCAGCTCGACAATCCTAGCGGGGGAGCAGTTCTTC	CASSSTILAGEQFF
TRBV5-1	.	TRBJ2-7	many	TGCGCCAGCAGCTTAGCGGTTTCGGACGAGCAGTACTTC	CASSLAVSDEQYF
TRBV5-1	TRBD1	TRBJ1-1	many	TGCGCCAGCAGCTTACAGGGGCGTGAAGCTTTCTTT	CASSLQGREAFF
TRBV2	.	TRBJ2-5	many	TGTGCCAGCAGTGTACTCAGCCAAGAGACCCAGTACTTC	CASSVLSQETQYF
TRBV19	.	TRBJ1-1	many	TGTGCCAGTAGTACAGATCAGGGTTACTACAACACTGAAGCTTTCTTT	CASSTDQGYYNTEAFF
TRBV5-5	TRBD1	TRBJ2-7	many	TGTGCCAGCAGCTACGAGGGACAGCCTGCCTACGAGCAGTACTTC	CASSYEGQPAYEQYF
TRBV12-3/TRBV12-4	TRBD1	TRBJ1-6	many	TGTGCCAGCACCTGGACAGGGGGGAATTCACCCCTCCACTTT	CASTWTGGNSPLHF
TRBV5-1	TRBD1	TRBJ2-2	.	TGCGCCAGCAGCTTGGCCAGTGGGGGACAGGGAGCCGGGGAGCTGTTTTTT	CASSLASGGQGAGELFF
TRBV12-3/TRBV12-4	.	TRBJ2-1	many	TGTGCCAGCAGCCGTCCTGACAATGAGCAGTTCTTC	CASSRPDNEQFF
TRBV12-3/TRBV12-4	.	TRBJ2-1	.	TGTGCCAGCAGTCCAGGACTAGGGGGAAATGAGCAGTTCTTC	CASSPGLGGNEQFF
TRBV5-1	.	TRBJ2-1	many	TGCGCCAGCTCTCGTTTACAAATCACTAGCGAGCAGTTCTTC	CASSRLQITSEQFF
TRBV12-3/TRBV12-4	.	TRBJ1-2	.	TGTGCCAGCAGCCCCGGGCCCGGGGGCGGCTACACCTTC	CASSPGPGGGYTF
TRBV20-1	.	TRBJ1-1	.	TGCAGTGCTAGCTTACCTCGGGGAGACACTGAAGCTTTCTTT	CSASLPRGDTEAFF
TRBV20-1	.	TRBJ1-1	many	TGCAGTGCTAGAAGAGAGAGTAGTAGAACTGAAGCTTTCTTT	CSARRESSRTEAFF
TRBV30	.	TRBJ1-1	many	TGTGCCTGGAGACAGGAGTGGGGAACTGAAGCTTTCTTT	CAWRQEWGTEAFF
TRBV29-1	TRBD1	TRBJ2-7	.	TGCAGCGTTGTCGGTGGACAGGATGGCCCCTACGAGCAGTACTTC	CSVVGGQDGPYEQYF
TRBV5-1	TRBD1	TRBJ2-1	many	TGCGCCAGCAGCTTGGGCGACAGGGGCTTATACAATGAGCAGTTCTTC	CASSLGDRGLYNEQFF
TRBV7-9	.	TRBJ2-7	few	TGTGCCAGCAGCTACTCCGGGACGGCACCCTACGAGCAGTACTTC	CASSYSGTAPYEQYF
TRBV7-2	.	TRBJ2-7	few	TGTGCCGGCAGCTTAGTTGTGAGTTCCTACGAGCAGTACTTC	CAGSLVVSSYEQYF